This T cell receptor (beta chain) originates from a study of blood T cells in healthy people across ages. For the second PCR, which ran for about 6 to 11 cycles, a sample-barcoded 5' primer and a J-beta primer mix were used. From the 5' RACE reads, TCRdb called clonotypes with MiXCR, one entry per CDR3 protein. The sample shows more than 550,000 distinct CDR3 sequences, about 20% of them seen only once. The germline V gene has CDR1 SGHRS and CDR2 YFSETQ. CDR3 length: 14 residues. This clonotype was obtained from a man between 65 and 85 years old in good health. The chain employs TRBV5-1 and TRBJ2-5, with D perhaps matching TRBD2 (6 bases). The assigned J gene may be wrong: the sequence end matches TRBJ2-1 better. Material for sequencing was blood. The CDR3 loop reads CASSTGLHDGEQFF. CDR3 bases: TGCGCCAGCAGCACGGGACTCCACGACGGGGAGCAGTTCTTC.